This TCR beta chain derives from a study of shared clonotypes between healthy human individuals. Regarding the study as a whole: Sampling included only blood; tissue repertoires likely differ. Approximately 4.9% of naive CD4 clonotypes were shared across a few donors.

Replicate PCRs from sorted subsets contained roughly 200 ng DNA, which is some 30,000 T cell genomes. Produced via immunoSEQ multiplex PCR; TCRdb's table is partial and in-frame only. The sample shows approximately 110,000 clones, approximately 65% of them seen only once. Regarding this clone: Its antigen is unidentified.

Germline trimming cut 6 bases from V and 9 bases from J; bases unmatched to any gene: 8. The CDR3 is 12 amino acids. Germline V gene data show CDR1 as SQVTM and CDR2 as ANQGSEA. This chain connects TRBV29-1 to TRBJ2-1, with 7 bases matching TRBD2. The sequenced sample was memory CD8+ T cells sorted from blood. As for subset: CD45RO+ cells pooled with CCR7-negative TemRA cells. This clonotype was sampled from a woman in her 30s in good health. CDR3 bases: TGCAGCGTCTCGGGGGGATTCATTGAGCAGTTCTTC. Translated, it gives CSVSGGFIEQFF.